Detailed here is one T cell receptor beta chain. This clone's antigen is unknown. The record has no base qualities; no much larger clone is one base away. The donors were patients who had localized lung adenocarcinoma, which is a subtype of non-small cell lung cancer. Samples were obtained from the margins of localized lung adenocarcinomas. CD8+ T cells from tumor tissue were profiled separately from CD4+ T cells for TCR repertoire analysis. The record originates from a study of CD4 and CD8 cells across lung adenocarcinoma regions (dated by TCRdb to 2017 to 2018). General notes on the study: The study compared tumor centers with tumor margins to examine intratumor heterogeneity of the T cell receptor repertoire.

Library method: PCR. Sequencer: HiSeq X Ten. TCRdb reprocessing: public reads trimmed at Q25 with fastp, clones called with MiXCR, in-frame beta chains kept. Rows with a matching CDR3 protein are joined into one entry that keeps the most common DNA and genes. This sample gives about 12,000 distinct CDR3 sequences in total; 47% of them show up just once. 20% to 30% of the sample rests with the top ten. Inclusive of the bounding cysteine and phenylalanine, the CDR3 is 11 residues long. The CDR3 DNA has 33 bases and is translated from base 1. The V and J segments used are TRBV12-3 or TRBV12-4 and TRBJ2-3; too little of a D gene remains to name it. Sequenced sample: CD8+ T cells from the margin of a lung tumor. The cell subset or site label corresponds to: tumor margin region. The source is a female donor with lung adenocarcinoma. The CD4 and CD8 labels of this study may be unreliable. The DNA is TGTGCGGGCCGTTTCCCAGAGACCCAGTATTTT. Its product reads: CAGRFPETQYF.